A selection of T cell receptor beta chains follows, all from one sample in a study of shared T cell receptors in the human thymus. TCRdb's copy holds only in-frame clones and misses some; the assay was immunoSEQ multiplex PCR. The sample records 500,000 to 550,000 clones, about 80% being singletons. These data were also reused for a study on human thymus T cells.

The sample taken for sequencing was thymocytes. These receptors came from a boy in the first two years of life with a congenital heart defect. The conserved cysteine and the conserved F or W are not part of the CDR3 here. D genes are given only for firm matches.

CDR3 protein: ASSLAGGNNEQF
D gene: TRBD2
V gene: TRBV5-4
J gene: TRBJ2-1

CDR3 protein: ASSVKARLAGTYEQY
D gene: TRBD2
V gene: TRBV9
J gene: TRBJ2-7

CDR3 protein: ASSRDIQAQGPY
D gene: .
V gene: TRBV27
J gene: TRBJ2-7

CDR3 protein: ASSLANQETQY
D gene: .
V gene: TRBV7-9
J gene: TRBJ2-5

CDR3 protein: ASSFVDGHSYEQY
D gene: .
V gene: TRBV5-4
J gene: TRBJ2-7

CDR3 protein: ASSPRDRADNEQF
D gene: TRBD1
V gene: TRBV4-2
J gene: TRBJ2-1

CDR3 protein: ASSQRGGRTDTQY
D gene: TRBD2
V gene: TRBV7-2
J gene: TRBJ2-3

CDR3 protein: ASSYGTRENTGELF
D gene: TRBD2
V gene: TRBV6-6
J gene: TRBJ2-2

CDR3 protein: ASSLNGISDT
D gene: .
V gene: TRBV7-9
J gene: TRBJ1-2

CDR3 protein: ATSRDRAIAKNIQY
D gene: .
V gene: TRBV15
J gene: TRBJ2-4

CDR3 protein: ASKTGRDKTNEKLF
D gene: .
V gene: TRBV2
J gene: TRBJ1-4

CDR3 protein: ASSLGTRDGETQY
D gene: TRBD2
V gene: TRBV19
J gene: TRBJ2-5

CDR3 protein: ASSWEGDGLAGANNEQF
D gene: TRBD2
V gene: TRBV19
J gene: TRBJ2-1

CDR3 protein: ASGGGEGDEQY
D gene: .
V gene: TRBV7-2
J gene: TRBJ2-7

CDR3 protein: SVVKDRAYSNQPQH
D gene: TRBD1
V gene: TRBV29-1
J gene: TRBJ1-5

CDR3 protein: ASSQDPGQGRSSPTYEQY
D gene: TRBD1
V gene: TRBV4-3
J gene: TRBJ2-7

CDR3 protein: ASSFGSGYEQY
D gene: .
V gene: TRBV7-9
J gene: TRBJ2-7

CDR3 protein: ASSFGKSEVYGYT
D gene: .
V gene: TRBV27
J gene: TRBJ1-2

CDR3 protein: ASRSLTGFDNEQF
D gene: .
V gene: TRBV6-6
J gene: TRBJ2-1

CDR3 protein: ASRNREDPYNEQF
D gene: TRBD2
V gene: TRBV7-3
J gene: TRBJ2-1

CDR3 protein: ASSPGPDSLEETQY
D gene: .
V gene: TRBV5-1
J gene: TRBJ2-5

CDR3 protein: ASSQSGSWGGTEAF
D gene: .
V gene: TRBV11-2
J gene: TRBJ1-1

CDR3 protein: ASSPASAGWSYEQY
D gene: .
V gene: TRBV7-9
J gene: TRBJ2-7

CDR3 protein: ASSTRRVVKETQY
D gene: .
V gene: TRBV21-1
J gene: TRBJ2-5

CDR3 protein: ASSYDRDQPQH
D gene: .
V gene: TRBV7-9
J gene: TRBJ1-5

CDR3 protein: AWKKGTGVLSRYEQY
D gene: TRBD1
V gene: TRBV30
J gene: TRBJ2-7

CDR3 protein: ASSFTAKPGAKNIQY
D gene: .
V gene: TRBV7-9
J gene: TRBJ2-4

CDR3 protein: ASGLGALPVVDTQY
D gene: .
V gene: TRBV12-5
J gene: TRBJ2-3

CDR3 protein: ASSLGDSLREQY
D gene: TRBD1
V gene: TRBV28
J gene: TRBJ2-7